The 2 T cell receptor beta chains below were found in one sample sequenced in a study of control samples from healthy donors and cancer patients. Sequencing was performed with immunoSEQ multiplex PCR; in TCRdb, only in-frame clones are kept and a portion is missing. The sample lists 75,000 to 95,000 clones; less than 85% were seen once. Sample: PBMCs. The receptors were sampled from an older man with lung cancer.

The genes are TRBV21-1 and TRBJ1-5; no DNA check was done on the table's D call, TRBD1. TRBV21-1 counts as a pseudogene. The CDR3 extends over 14 amino acids. The DNA for the CDR3 is TGTGCCACCTCACGACAGGGGGCCTTTCAGCCCCAGCATTTT. Translated: CATSRQGAFQPQHF.

V gene TRBV1 combines with J gene TRBJ1-5. TRBV1 is given as a pseudogene. The CDR3 loop spans 16 amino acids. The CDR3 region has the DNA TGCACCAGCAGCCCCTGTATCATGAGCTACAATCAGCCCCAGCATTTT. The encoded protein is CTSSPCIMSYNQPQHF.